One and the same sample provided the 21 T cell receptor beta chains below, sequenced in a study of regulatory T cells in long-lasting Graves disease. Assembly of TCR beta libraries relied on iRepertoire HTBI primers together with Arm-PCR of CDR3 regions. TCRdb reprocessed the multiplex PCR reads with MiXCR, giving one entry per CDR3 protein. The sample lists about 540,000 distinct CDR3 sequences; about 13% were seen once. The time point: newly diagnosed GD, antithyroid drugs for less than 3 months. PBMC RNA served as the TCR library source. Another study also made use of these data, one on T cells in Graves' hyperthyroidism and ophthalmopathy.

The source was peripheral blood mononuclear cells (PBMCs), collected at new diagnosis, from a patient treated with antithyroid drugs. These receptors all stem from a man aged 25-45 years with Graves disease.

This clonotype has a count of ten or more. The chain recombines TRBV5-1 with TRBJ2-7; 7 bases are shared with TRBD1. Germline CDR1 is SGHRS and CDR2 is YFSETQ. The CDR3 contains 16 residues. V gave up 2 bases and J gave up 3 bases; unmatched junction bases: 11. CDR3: CASSFMWLDRHYEQYF. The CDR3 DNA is TGCGCCAGCAGCTTCATGTGGTTGGACAGGCACTACGAGCAGTACTTC.

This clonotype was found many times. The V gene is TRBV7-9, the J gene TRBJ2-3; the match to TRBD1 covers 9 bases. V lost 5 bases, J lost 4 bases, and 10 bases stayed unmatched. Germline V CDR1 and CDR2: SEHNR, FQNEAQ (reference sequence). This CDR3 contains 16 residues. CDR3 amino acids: CASSTHRGRVADTQYF. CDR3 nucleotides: TGTGCCAGCAGCACCCACAGGGGGCGGGTAGCAGATACGCAGTATTTT.

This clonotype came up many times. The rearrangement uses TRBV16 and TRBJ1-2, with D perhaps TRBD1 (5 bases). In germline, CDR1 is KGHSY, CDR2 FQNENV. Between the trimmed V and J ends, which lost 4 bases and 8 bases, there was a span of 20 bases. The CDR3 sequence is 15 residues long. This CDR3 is CASSPKSRGWRGYTF. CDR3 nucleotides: TGTGCCAGCAGCCCTAAGTCGCGGGGGTGGCGAGGCTACACCTTC.

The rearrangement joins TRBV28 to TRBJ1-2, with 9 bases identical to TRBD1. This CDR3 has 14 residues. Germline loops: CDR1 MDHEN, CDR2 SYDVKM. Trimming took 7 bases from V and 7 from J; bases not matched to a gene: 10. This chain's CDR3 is CASNLTGGAGGYTF. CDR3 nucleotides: TGTGCCAGCAACCTTACAGGGGGCGCGGGTGGCTACACCTTC.

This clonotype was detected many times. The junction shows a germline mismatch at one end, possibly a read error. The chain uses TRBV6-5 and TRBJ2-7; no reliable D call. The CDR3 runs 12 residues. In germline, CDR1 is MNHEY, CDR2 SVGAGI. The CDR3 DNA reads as TGTGCCAGCAGTTATTCCTCCCACGAGCAGTACTTC. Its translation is CASSYSSHEQYF.

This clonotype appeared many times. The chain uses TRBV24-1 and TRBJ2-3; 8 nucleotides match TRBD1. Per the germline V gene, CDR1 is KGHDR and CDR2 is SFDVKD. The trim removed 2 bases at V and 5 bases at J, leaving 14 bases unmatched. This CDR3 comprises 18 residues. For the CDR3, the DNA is TGTGCCACCAGTGATTCCTTTCGAAAGACAGGGGAAGAAGATACGCAGTATTTT. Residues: CATSDSFRKTGEEDTQYF.

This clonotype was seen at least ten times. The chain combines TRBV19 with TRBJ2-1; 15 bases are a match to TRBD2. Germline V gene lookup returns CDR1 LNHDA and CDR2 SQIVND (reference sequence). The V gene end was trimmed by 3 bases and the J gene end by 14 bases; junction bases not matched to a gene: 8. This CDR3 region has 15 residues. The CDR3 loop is CASSMGLAGGSGEFF. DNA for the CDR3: TGTGCCAGTAGTATGGGACTAGCGGGAGGCTCCGGTGAGTTCTTC.

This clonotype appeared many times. CDR3 region: CASSFSQALVRNTEAFF. The DNA for the CDR3 is TGTGCCAGCAGTTTTTCGCAGGCCCTGGTCAGAAACACTGAAGCTTTCTTT. V is TRBV12-3 or TRBV12-4 and J is TRBJ1-1; D unclear. Trimming pared 3 bases from V and 2 bases from J, leaving 19 bases between. This CDR3 spans 17 amino acids.

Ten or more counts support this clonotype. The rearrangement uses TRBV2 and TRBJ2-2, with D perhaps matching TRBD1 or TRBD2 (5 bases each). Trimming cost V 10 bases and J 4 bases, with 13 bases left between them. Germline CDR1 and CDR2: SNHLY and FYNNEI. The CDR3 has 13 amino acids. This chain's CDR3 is CATRGLTTGELFF. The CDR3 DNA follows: TGTGCCACCCGGGGCCTGACCACCGGGGAGCTGTTTTTT. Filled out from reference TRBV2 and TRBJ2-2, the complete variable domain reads EPEVTQTPSHQVTQMGQEVILRCVPISNHLYFYWYRQILGQKVEFLVSFYNNEISEKSEIFDDQFSVERPDGSNFTLKIRSTKLEDSAMYFCATRGLTTGELFFGEGSRLTVL.

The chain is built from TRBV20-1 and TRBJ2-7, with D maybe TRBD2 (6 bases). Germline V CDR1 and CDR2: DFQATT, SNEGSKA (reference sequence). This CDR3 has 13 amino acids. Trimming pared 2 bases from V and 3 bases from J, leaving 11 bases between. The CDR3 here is CSARLTGGYEQYF. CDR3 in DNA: TGCAGTGCTAGATTGACCGGGGGCTACGAGCAGTACTTC.

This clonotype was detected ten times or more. The CDR3 coding sequence is TGTGCCAGCAGCTTACGTCCTGGCGGGAGGGCCAAAAACATTCAGTACTTC. Amino acid sequence: CASSLRPGGRAKNIQYF. V is TRBV7-8 and J is TRBJ2-4, with 8 bases lining up with TRBD2. Germline trimming cut 2 bases from V and 1 base from J; bases unmatched to any gene: 7. Germline lookup yields CDR1 SGHVS and CDR2 FQNEAQ. The CDR3 totals 17 residues.

Here the CDR3 reads CASSLVLEPSSNQPQHF. The CDR3 region has the DNA TGTGCCAGCAGCTTGGTTTTGGAACCCAGTAGCAATCAGCCCCAGCATTTT. V and J are TRBV5-5 and TRBJ1-5, with unresolved D. The ends were cut back, 0 bases at V and 0 bases at J, with 13 bases in the middle. Germline V gene data show CDR1 as SGHKS and CDR2 as YYEKEE (reference sequence). CDR3 length: 17 amino acids.

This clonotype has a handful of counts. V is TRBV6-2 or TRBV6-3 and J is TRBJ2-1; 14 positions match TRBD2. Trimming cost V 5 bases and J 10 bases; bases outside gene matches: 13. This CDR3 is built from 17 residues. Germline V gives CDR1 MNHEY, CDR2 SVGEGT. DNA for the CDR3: TGTGCCAGCAGTCCGGGACTAGCGGGAGCCAGCCGACAGGAGCAGTTCTTC. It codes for CASSPGLAGASRQEQFF.

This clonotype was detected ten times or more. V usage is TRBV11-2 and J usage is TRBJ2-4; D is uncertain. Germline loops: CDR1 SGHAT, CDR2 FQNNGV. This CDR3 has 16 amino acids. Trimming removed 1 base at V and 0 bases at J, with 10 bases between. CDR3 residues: CASSLVGSIAKNIQYF. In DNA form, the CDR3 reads TGTGCCAGCAGCTTAGTGGGCAGTATAGCCAAAAACATTCAGTACTTC.

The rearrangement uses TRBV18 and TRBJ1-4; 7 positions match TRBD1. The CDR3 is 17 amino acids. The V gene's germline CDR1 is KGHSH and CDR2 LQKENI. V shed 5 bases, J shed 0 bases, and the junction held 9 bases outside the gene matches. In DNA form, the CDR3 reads TGTGCCAGCTCAATAGGGACAGACAGTTCAACTAATGAAAAACTGTTTTTT. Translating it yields CASSIGTDSSTNEKLFF.

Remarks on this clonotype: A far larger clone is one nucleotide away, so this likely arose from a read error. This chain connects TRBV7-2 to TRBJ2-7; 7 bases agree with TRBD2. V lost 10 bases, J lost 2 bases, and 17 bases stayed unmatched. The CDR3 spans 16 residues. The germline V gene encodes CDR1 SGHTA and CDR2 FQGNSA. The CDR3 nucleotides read TGTGCCAACACAAGCCCTGGCGGGAGAGCAACCTACGAGCAGTACTTC. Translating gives CANTSPGGRATYEQYF.

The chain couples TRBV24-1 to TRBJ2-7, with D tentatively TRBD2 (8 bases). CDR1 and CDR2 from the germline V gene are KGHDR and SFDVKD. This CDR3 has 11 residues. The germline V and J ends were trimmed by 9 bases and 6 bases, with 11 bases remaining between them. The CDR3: CATREGAEQYF. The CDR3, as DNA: TGTGCCACCCGGGAGGGGGCCGAGCAGTACTTC.

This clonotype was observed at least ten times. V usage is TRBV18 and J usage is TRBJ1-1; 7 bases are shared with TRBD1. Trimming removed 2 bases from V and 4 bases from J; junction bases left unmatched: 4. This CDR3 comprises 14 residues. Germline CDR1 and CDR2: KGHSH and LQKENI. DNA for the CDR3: TGTGCCAGCTCACCAGATGGACAGGCCACTGAAGCTTTCTTT. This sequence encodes CASSPDGQATEAFF.

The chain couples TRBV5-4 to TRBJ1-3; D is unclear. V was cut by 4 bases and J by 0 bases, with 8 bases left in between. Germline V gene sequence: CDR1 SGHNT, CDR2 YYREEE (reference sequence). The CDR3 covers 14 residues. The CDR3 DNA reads TGTGCCAGCAGCCTAAGGGCCTCTGGAAACACCATATATTTT. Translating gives CASSLRASGNTIYF.

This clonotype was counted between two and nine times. The CDR3, as DNA: TGTGCCAGCAGCACTGCCGATTACGAGCAGTACTTC. This translates into CASSTADYEQYF. J is TRBJ2-7 and V is TRBV3-1; D not resolved. With 5 bases removed from V and 4 bases from J, the gap between germline ends came to 9 bases. The CDR3 totals 12 residues. The germline V gene encodes CDR1 LGHDT and CDR2 YNNKEL (reference sequence).

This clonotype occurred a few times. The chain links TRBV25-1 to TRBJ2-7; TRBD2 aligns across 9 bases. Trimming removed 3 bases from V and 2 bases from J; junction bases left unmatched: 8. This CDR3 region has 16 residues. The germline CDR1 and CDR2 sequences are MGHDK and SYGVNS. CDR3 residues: CASSELGTSFTYEQYF. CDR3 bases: TGTGCCAGCAGTGAGCTAGGGACTAGCTTTACCTACGAGCAGTACTTC.